These 15 T cell receptor beta chains share one sample of origin, sequenced in a study of blood T cell repertoires in COVID-19. Sequencing used immunoSEQ multiplex PCR; TCRdb keeps in-frame clones, though not all of them. The repertoire holds around 400,000 clones, with around 87% as singletons. The sequencing input was peripheral blood. The receptors stem from a woman in her sixties or seventies with COVID-19, enrolled during active disease.

The V gene is TRBV4-1, the J gene TRBJ2-3, with D uncertain. The V gene lost 3 bases and the J gene lost 5 bases, with 9 bases spanning the gap. Germline CDR1 MGHRA, CDR2 YSYEKL. This CDR3 comprises 13 residues. CDR3 bases: TGCGCCAGCAGCCATTCCCCGGGAGATACGCAGTATTTT. Translating it yields CASSHSPGDTQYF.

The chain recombines TRBV5-1 with TRBJ1-4, with 7 bases fitting TRBD1. The J segment lost 3 bases and the V segment lost 0 bases, leaving 2 bases of the junction unmatched. Germline-derived CDR1 and CDR2 are SGHRS and YFSETQ. This CDR3 has 15 residues. CDR3 sequence reads: CASSLGDSPNEKLFF. The CDR3 DNA sequence: TGCGCCAGCAGCTTGGGGGACAGTCCTAATGAAAAACTGTTTTTT.

About this clone itself: The sample contains more than one DNA sequence encoding this CDR3. The rearrangement joins TRBV6-6 to TRBJ1-2; the match to TRBD1 covers 7 bases. Germline CDR1 MNHNY, CDR2 SVGAGI (reference sequence). The CDR3 is made up of 13 amino acids. With 5 bases clipped from V and 4 bases from J, the junction kept 4 bases outside the gene matches. The CDR3 loop is CASSPDRAYGYTF. Written as DNA, the CDR3 is TGTGCCAGCAGTCCCGACAGGGCCTATGGCTACACCTTC.

The rearrangement joins TRBV30 to TRBJ1-2; TRBD1 aligns across 7 bases. The length of the CDR3 is 14 residues. Per the germline V gene, CDR1 is GTSNPN and CDR2 is SVGIG (reference sequence). After removal of 7 bases from V and 4 bases from J, the junction contained 12 bases not matched to a gene. The CDR3 here is CAFARGRLAYGYTF. CDR3 nucleotide sequence: TGTGCCTTCGCCAGGGGGAGGCTTGCCTATGGCTACACCTTC.

The chain has TRBV30 and TRBJ2-3, with 11 positions matching TRBD2. There are 17 residues in the CDR3. Trimming cost V 3 bases and J 3 bases; bases outside gene matches: 11. The V gene's germline CDR1 is GTSNPN and CDR2 SVGIG (reference sequence). The CDR3 region is CAWSTRRSGGATDTQYF. CDR3 in DNA: TGTGCCTGGAGCACGAGACGTAGCGGGGGGGCTACAGATACGCAGTATTTT. The full variable domain, with the rest looked up from reference TRBV30 and TRBJ2-3, is SQTIHQWPATLVQPVGSPLSLECTVEGTSNPNLYWYRQAAGRGLQLLFYSVGIGQISSEVPQNLSASRPQDRQFILSSKKLLLSDSGFYLCAWSTRRSGGATDTQYFGPGTRLTVL.

The chain combines TRBV23-1 with TRBJ2-3; 9 bases are shared with TRBD2. TRBV23-1 is recorded as an ORF, its role being uncertain. The CDR3 runs to 15 residues. V lost 6 bases and J lost 6; bases outside the gene matches: 10. In nucleotides, the CDR3 is TGCGCCAGCAGAGTCTGGGCGGGGGGGCCGGATACGCAGTATTTT. Translated: CASRVWAGGPDTQYF.

This CDR3 reads CASSQDWTSGTYEQYF. The CDR3 DNA is TGTGCCAGCAGCCAAGATTGGACTAGCGGAACCTACGAGCAGTACTTC. The chain is built from TRBV4-2 and TRBJ2-7; TRBD2 matches 10 bases. Germline CDR1 and CDR2: LGHNA and YNFKEQ. Germline trimming cut 0 bases from V and 2 bases from J; bases unmatched to any gene: 4. The CDR3 has 16 residues.

The CDR3 bases are TGCGCCAGCAGCGTGGACCCGACAGGGGATAATGGCTACACCTTC. Residues: CASSVDPTGDNGYTF. This chain joins TRBV5-1 and TRBJ1-2; TRBD1 aligns across 8 bases. Trimming took 4 bases from V and 6 from J; bases not matched to a gene: 11. The CDR3 contains 15 residues. CDR1 and CDR2 (germline): SGHRS, YFSETQ.

The rearrangement uses TRBV3-1 (or the pseudogene TRBV3-2) and TRBJ1-4; a possible D gene is TRBD1 (5 bases). The CDR3 consists of 15 residues. Germline assignment: CDR1 LGHDT and CDR2 YNNKEL (reference sequence). V was shortened by 5 bases and J by 4 bases, with 14 bases between the two germline ends. CDR3 protein: CASSSGGLINEKLFF. The DNA of the CDR3 is TGTGCCAGCAGCTCTGGGGGACTGATTAATGAAAAACTGTTTTTT.

For the CDR3, the DNA is TGTGCCAGCAGGGAGACTAGGGCGAACACCGGGGAGCTGTTTTTT. Its translation: CASRETRANTGELFF. The chain carries TRBV2 and TRBJ2-2; D might be TRBD2 (6 bases). The CDR3 length is 15 residues. The V and J ends lost 6 bases and 0 bases respectively, with 11 bases between them. The germline gives CDR1 SNHLY, CDR2 FYNNEI. The full variable domain, completed using reference TRBV2 and TRBJ2-2, is EPEVTQTPSHQVTQMGQEVILRCVPISNHLYFYWYRQILGQKVEFLVSFYNNEISEKSEIFDDQFSVERPDGSNFTLKIRSTKLEDSAMYFCASRETRANTGELFFGEGSRLTVL.

The V call is TRBV3-1 (or the pseudogene TRBV3-2), the J call TRBJ2-5, with 16 bases lining up with TRBD2. The CDR3 totals 19 residues. V shed 0 bases, J shed 4 bases, and the junction held 8 bases outside the gene matches. The germline V gene has CDR1 LGHDT and CDR2 YNNKEL (reference sequence). The CDR3 DNA is TGTGCCAGCAGCCAAGAGATTGGGACTAGCGGGGGGGCCACAGAGACCCAGTACTTC. Translated: CASSQEIGTSGGATETQYF.

The CDR3 protein is CATSDPGTVQETQYF. The CDR3 DNA is TGTGCCACCAGTGATCCCGGGACAGTTCAAGAGACCCAGTACTTC. The chain couples TRBV24-1 to TRBJ2-5, with 7 bases aligning to TRBD1. CDR1 KGHDR and CDR2 SFDVKD come from the germline V gene. The CDR3 runs to 15 residues. V lost 3 bases, J lost 2 bases, and 5 bases stayed unmatched.

The chain carries TRBV25-1 and TRBJ2-7, with D possibly being TRBD1 (5 bases). V lost 4 bases and J 7 bases, leaving 20 bases between the germline ends. CDR3 length: 15 residues. The V gene's germline CDR1 is MGHDK and CDR2 SYGVNS. CDR3 sequence reads: CASSVTGRALEEQYF. The CDR3 region has the DNA TGTGCCAGCAGTGTGACCGGCAGGGCACTGGAAGAGCAGTACTTC.

The V gene is TRBV28, the J gene TRBJ1-3, with TRBD1 as a possible D gene (5 bases). Trimming took off 2 bases at V and 3 bases at J, with 11 bases between the two ends. CDR3 length: 15 amino acids. Germline CDR1 is MDHEN and CDR2 is SYDVKM. CDR3 nucleotides: TGTGCCAGCAGTTTAAGGGCAGGGAATGGAAACACCATATATTTT. It is translated as CASSLRAGNGNTIYF.

The V gene is TRBV30, the J gene TRBJ1-5; D unclear. Trimming took 2 bases from V and 0 from J, leaving 8 bases between them. The CDR3 consists of 14 residues. Germline assignment: CDR1 GTSNPN and CDR2 SVGIG (reference sequence). The CDR3 DNA reads TGTGCCTGGAGTCTAGGGAGTAGCAATCAGCCCCAGCATTTT. Its protein product is CAWSLGSSNQPQHF.